Shown below are 22 T cell receptor beta chains from a single sample sequenced in a study of blood T cell repertoires in COVID-19. Assay used: immunoSEQ multiplex PCR; TCRdb lists only in-frame clones, some missing. The data show 65,000 to 90,000 clones, approximately 85% seen once. Sequencing was performed on peripheral blood. Receptors originate from a man between 45 and 60 years old with active COVID-19.

The rearrangement uses TRBV4-1 and TRBJ1-3; TRBD1 agrees at 8 bases. This CDR3 has 15 amino acids. The ends lost 7 bases at V and 3 bases at J; junction bases unmatched: 8. Germline V gene data show CDR1 as MGHRA and CDR2 as YSYEKL. The CDR3 region is CASTSDRENGNTIYF. CDR3 DNA sequence: TGCGCCAGCACCTCGGACAGGGAAAATGGAAACACCATATATTTT.

For the CDR3, the DNA is TGTGCCAGTAGCTCCTCGCGGGGGGAGACAGATACGCAGTATTTT. Its protein product is CASSSSRGETDTQYF. The V and J genes are TRBV19 and TRBJ2-3, with TRBD2 matching over 8 bases. Germline V gene sequence: CDR1 LNHDA, CDR2 SQIVND (reference sequence). The V segment lost 6 bases and the J segment 3 bases; nucleotides outside the gene matches: 8. This CDR3 has 15 amino acids.

This clone has a handful of counts. This rearrangement joins TRBV13 to TRBJ2-5, with TRBD2 as a possible D gene (6 bases). The CDR3 is 13 amino acids. Germline V gives CDR1 PRHDT, CDR2 FYEKMQ (reference sequence). V shed 4 bases and J shed 4 bases, with 10 bases lying between them. The CDR3 reads CASSSPEGETQYF. In DNA form, the CDR3 reads TGTGCCAGCAGCTCCCCGGAGGGAGAGACCCAGTACTTC.

This chain joins TRBV7-9 and TRBJ2-1; 8 bases are a match to TRBD1. The CDR3 is 13 amino acids. V lost 0 bases to trimming and J lost 14 bases; unmatched junction nucleotides: 6. Germline-derived CDR1 and CDR2 are SEHNR and FQNEAQ (reference sequence). The CDR3 nucleotides read TGTGCCAGCAGCTTAGCGCAGGGGGCGGCTAAGTTCTTC. Translation: CASSLAQGAAKFF.

This rearrangement joins TRBV3-1 (or the pseudogene TRBV3-2) to TRBJ1-6; no reliable D call. Germline values: CDR1 LGHDT, CDR2 YNNKEL (reference sequence). This CDR3 spans 14 amino acids. Deletions cut 2 bases from V and 8 bases from J, with 10 bases between. This CDR3 is CASSQRRIHSPLHF. In nucleotides, the CDR3 is TGTGCCAGCAGCCAACGCAGGATTCATTCACCCCTCCACTTT.

This clone was seen only once. The chain joins TRBV20-1 to TRBJ2-3; TRBD2 aligns across 9 bases. Losses at the gene ends were 3 bases for V and 3 bases for J; bases not matched to a gene: 10. The CDR3 contains 16 residues. Germline assignment: CDR1 DFQATT and CDR2 SNEGSKA (reference sequence). Here the CDR3 reads CSASRLAGISTDTQYF. DNA for the CDR3: TGCAGTGCTAGTCGTCTAGCGGGAATCAGTACAGATACGCAGTATTTT.

The chain links TRBV18 to TRBJ2-5, with 8 bases lining up with TRBD1. Per germline, CDR1 KGHSH and CDR2 LQKENI. This CDR3 comprises 14 residues. Trimming removed 4 bases from V and 5 bases from J; junction bases left unmatched: 6. CDR3 protein: CASSRYRGKETQYF. The CDR3 DNA reads as TGTGCCAGCTCACGATACAGGGGGAAGGAGACCCAGTACTTC.

The CDR3: CASSDLPGKTEAFF. DNA for the CDR3: TGTGCCAGCAGCGATCTTCCCGGTAAGACTGAAGCTTTCTTT. The V and J genes are TRBV7-8 and TRBJ1-1; D is uncertain. Looked up from germline, CDR1 is SGHVS and CDR2 is FQNEAQ. V was clipped by 5 bases and J by 5 bases, with 15 bases between them. The length of the CDR3 is 14 residues. The full variable domain, with the rest looked up from reference TRBV7-8 and TRBJ1-1, is GAGVSQSPRYKVAKRGQDVALRCDPISGHVSLFWYQQALGQGPEFLTYFQNEAQLDKSGLPSDRFFAERPEGSVSTLKIQRTQQEDSAVYLCASSDLPGKTEAFFGQGTRLTVV.

This chain links TRBV14 with TRBJ1-1, with unresolved D. This CDR3 region has 14 residues. Per the germline V gene, CDR1 is SGHDN and CDR2 is FVKESK. Trimming pared 1 base from V and 11 bases from J, leaving 17 bases between. The CDR3 DNA reads as TGTGCCAGCAGCCAAGGGGCCAGCCCGCTTGAGGCTTTCTTT. Translation gives CASSQGASPLEAFF. Combining the CDR3 with reference TRBV14 and TRBJ1-1 gives the whole variable domain EAGVTQFPSHSVIEKGQTVTLRCDPISGHDNLYWYRRVMGKEIKFLLHFVKESKQDESGMPNNRFLAERTGGTYSTLKVQPAELEDSGVYFCASSQGASPLEAFFGQGTRLTVV.

The chain links TRBV9 to TRBJ1-3, with D unresolved. The CDR3 sequence is 15 residues long. The germline CDR1 and CDR2 sequences are SGDLS and YYNGEE. V was cut by 0 bases and J by 1 base, with 8 bases left in between. CDR3 in amino acids: CASSVDVFSGNTIYF. The CDR3, as DNA: TGTGCCAGCAGCGTAGATGTCTTTTCTGGAAACACCATATATTTT. Drawing the rest from reference TRBV9 and TRBJ1-3, the complete variable domain is DSGVTQTPKHLITATGQRVTLRCSPRSGDLSVYWYQQSLDQGLQFLIQYYNGEERAKGNILERFSAQQFPDLHSELNLSSLELGDSALYFCASSVDVFSGNTIYFGEGSWLTVV.

The chain links TRBV19 to TRBJ2-3; 14 bases match TRBD2. The germline V gene encodes CDR1 LNHDA and CDR2 SQIVND (reference sequence). This CDR3 comprises 17 residues. The V gene end was trimmed by 3 bases and the J gene end by 5 bases; junction bases not matched to a gene: 7. This CDR3 is CASSITGGLAGGDTQYF. CDR3 bases: TGTGCCAGTAGTATTACCGGCGGACTAGCGGGAGGAGATACGCAGTATTTT. The full variable domain, with the rest looked up from reference TRBV19 and TRBJ2-3, is DGGITQSPKYLFRKEGQNVTLSCEQNLNHDAMYWYRQDPGQGLRLIYYSQIVNDFQKGDIAEGYSVSREKKESFPLTVTSAQKNPTAFYLCASSITGGLAGGDTQYFGPGTRLTVL.

The chain couples TRBV15 to TRBJ2-1; D unresolved. V lost 2 bases to trimming and J lost 7 bases, with 12 bases between them. Germline CDR1 is LNHNV and CDR2 is YYDKDF (reference sequence). The CDR3 extends over 14 amino acids. The CDR3 bases are TGTGCCACCAGCAGATATACAGCAGGAAATGAGCAGTTCTTC. Translated, it gives CATSRYTAGNEQFF.

This chain connects TRBV25-1 to TRBJ2-1, with TRBD2 matching over 7 bases. This CDR3 contains 16 residues. V shed 1 base, J shed 5 bases, and the junction held 8 bases outside the gene matches. Germline-derived CDR1 and CDR2 are MGHDK and SYGVNS. CDR3 region: CASSELGVGRDNEQFF. In DNA form, the CDR3 reads TGTGCCAGCAGTGAATTGGGGGTTGGGAGGGACAATGAGCAGTTCTTC. Full variable domain (remainder filled in from reference TRBV25-1 and TRBJ2-1): EADIYQTPRYLVIGTGKKITLECSQTMGHDKMYWYQQDPGMELHLIHYSYGVNSTEKGDLSSESTVSRIRTEHFPLTLESARPSHTSQYLCASSELGVGRDNEQFFGPGTRLTVL.

This chain joins TRBV18 and TRBJ2-5; TRBD1 agrees at 10 bases. Trimming took 8 bases from V and 5 from J; bases not matched to a gene: 11. Per the germline V gene, CDR1 is KGHSH and CDR2 is LQKENI. This CDR3 contains 15 residues. In DNA, the CDR3 is TGTGCCAGCACGAGCCGGACAGGGGGGGGTGAGACCCAGTACTTC. As protein: CASTSRTGGGETQYF. Variable domain in full (rest from reference TRBV18 and TRBJ2-5): NAGVMQNPRHLVRRRGQEARLRCSPMKGHSHVYWYRQLPEEGLKFMVYLQKENIIDESGMPKERFSAEFPKEGPSILRIQQVVRGDSAAYFCASTSRTGGGETQYFGPGTRLLVL.

The chain is built from TRBV2 and TRBJ2-7, with TRBD2 identical over 11 bases. Looked up from germline, CDR1 is SNHLY and CDR2 is FYNNEI. The length of the CDR3 is 17 residues. V was clipped by 6 bases and J by 2 bases; unmatched bases: 12. As DNA, the CDR3 is TGTGCCAGCAGCAACCGACTAGCGGGACCGACTCCCTACGAGCAGTACTTC. Encoded protein: CASSNRLAGPTPYEQYF.

As DNA, the CDR3 is TGTGCCAGCAGGGTCAGCGGGAGGGGGTACCAAGAGACCCAGTACTTC. Protein sequence: CASRVSGRGYQETQYF. The V call is TRBV5-8, the J call TRBJ2-5; 10 nucleotides agree with TRBD2. Trimming at V came to 5 bases and at J to 0 bases, leaving 7 bases not matched to a gene. The germline CDR1 and CDR2 sequences are SGHTS and YDEGEE. The CDR3 consists of 16 residues.

The V call is TRBV11-3, the J call TRBJ2-6, with a tentative D call TRBD2 (5 bases). V lost 5 bases and J lost 4, with 12 bases in between. Per the germline V gene, CDR1 is SGHNT and CDR2 is YENEEA. CDR3 length: 15 amino acids. The CDR3 here is CASSHRGSGANVLTF. Here the CDR3 DNA reads TGTGCCAGCAGCCACAGAGGGTCCGGGGCCAACGTCCTGACTTTC. Together with reference TRBV11-3 and TRBJ2-6, the CDR3 gives the full variable domain: EAGVVQSPRYKIIEKKQPVAFWCNPISGHNTLYWYLQNLGQGPELLIRYENEEAVDDSQLPKDRFSAERLKGVDSTLKIQPAELGDSAVYLCASSHRGSGANVLTFGAGSRLTVL.

V is TRBV7-9 and J is TRBJ1-4; no reliable D call. This CDR3 comprises 16 residues. The germline V gene has CDR1 SEHNR and CDR2 FQNEAQ (reference sequence). The germline V and J ends were trimmed by 1 base and 8 bases, with 17 bases remaining between them. The CDR3 loop reads CASSLGRGKEKEKLFF. The CDR3 bases are TGTGCCAGCAGCTTAGGGAGAGGGAAGGAAAAAGAAAAACTGTTTTTT.

The V and J genes are TRBV30 and TRBJ1-2; the D gene is possibly TRBD1 (6 bases). The germline V gene has CDR1 GTSNPN and CDR2 SVGIG (reference sequence). The V and J ends lost 3 bases and 1 base respectively, with 21 bases between them. CDR3 length: 17 residues. The CDR3 DNA reads TGTGCCTGGAGCCCCCCGGGGGGCCGAAACGTTAACTATGGCTACACCTTC. Translated: CAWSPPGGRNVNYGYTF.

This rearrangement joins TRBV7-9 to TRBJ1-1; 10 bases map to TRBD1. V was pared by 4 bases and J by 11 bases, with 4 bases of the junction left unmatched. This CDR3 spans 12 amino acids. Germline V gene data show CDR1 as SEHNR and CDR2 as FQNEAQ (reference sequence). The CDR3 nucleotides are TGTGCCAGCAGCTGGGACAGGGGTACGGCTTTCTTT. Protein product: CASSWDRGTAFF.

The rearrangement uses TRBV5-6 and TRBJ1-4, with D maybe TRBD1 (5 bases). The germline V gene encodes CDR1 SGHDT and CDR2 YYEEEE. The CDR3 runs to 15 residues. The germline V and J ends were trimmed by 1 base and 5 bases, with 12 bases remaining between them. The CDR3 spells CASSLYWQGNEKLFF. The CDR3, as DNA: TGTGCCAGCAGCTTGTATTGGCAGGGAAATGAAAAACTGTTTTTT. The full variable domain, with the rest looked up from reference TRBV5-6 and TRBJ1-4, is DAGVTQSPTHLIKTRGQQVTLRCSPKSGHDTVSWYQQALGQGPQFIFQYYEEEERQRGNFPDRFSGHQFPNYSSELNVNALLLGDSALYLCASSLYWQGNEKLFFGSGTQLSVL.

This chain joins TRBV7-3 and TRBJ2-1, with 8 nucleotides matching TRBD2. V shed 5 bases and J 6 bases; nucleotides not matched to a gene: 9. Per the germline V gene, CDR1 is SGHTA and CDR2 is FQGTGA. This CDR3 is 15 amino acids long. The CDR3 here is CASSPSGSSSNEQFF. CDR3 DNA sequence: TGTGCCAGCAGCCCAAGCGGGAGTTCATCCAATGAGCAGTTCTTC.